These T cell receptor beta chains were read from a single sample in a study of T cells in Graves' hyperthyroidism and ophthalmopathy. TCRdb recomputed calls from the multiplex PCR reads with MiXCR, one row per CDR3 protein. This table holds about 600,000 distinct CDR3 sequences, 14% found once. The sample comprised blood. The receptor set was obtained from a woman aged 18-29 years with Graves' ophthalmopathy. CDR3s include the opening cysteine and the closing phenylalanine or tryptophan. The order of the fields is J gene, CDR3 length, clone size, V gene, D gene, CDR3 DNA, CDR3 protein. A D gene is named only where the DNA matches it firmly. Expanded clones are given a class, and other clones once, few, many or no size at all.

j_call: TRBJ1-2; cdr3_length: 14; clone_size: -; v_call: TRBV5-1; d_call: -; cdr3_nt: TGCGCCAGCTCGTCGTCGGGGGCGGACTATGGCTACACCTTC; cdr3_aa: CASSSSGADYGYTF
j_call: TRBJ2-7; cdr3_length: 13; clone_size: few; v_call: TRBV29-1; d_call: -; cdr3_nt: TGCAGCGTTGAAACGGGGGACACCTACGAGCAGTACTTC; cdr3_aa: CSVETGDTYEQYF
j_call: TRBJ2-1; cdr3_length: 16; clone_size: -; v_call: TRBV10-2; d_call: -; cdr3_nt: TGCGCCAGCAGTGACCCAGCCCCGTTCCTCTACAATGAGCAGTTCTTC; cdr3_aa: CASSDPAPFLYNEQFF
j_call: TRBJ2-3; cdr3_length: 15; clone_size: many; v_call: TRBV2; d_call: -; cdr3_nt: TGTGCCAGCAGGGACCCAGGGATTATAACAGATACGCAGTATTTT; cdr3_aa: CASRDPGIITDTQYF
j_call: TRBJ2-5; cdr3_length: 17; clone_size: few; v_call: TRBV4-3; d_call: TRBD1; cdr3_nt: TGCGCCAGCAGCCAAGCCCCCGGGACAGGGGGCGAGGAGACCCAGTACTTC; cdr3_aa: CASSQAPGTGGEETQYF
j_call: TRBJ1-2; cdr3_length: 10; clone_size: -; v_call: TRBV30; d_call: TRBD1; cdr3_nt: TGTGCCTGGGTCCGGGACAGGCACACCTTC; cdr3_aa: CAWVRDRHTF
j_call: TRBJ2-5; cdr3_length: 14; clone_size: many; v_call: TRBV11-1; d_call: -; cdr3_nt: TGTGCCAGCAGCTTAGCGGGAACCAAGGAGACCCAGTACTTC; cdr3_aa: CASSLAGTKETQYF
j_call: TRBJ2-7; cdr3_length: 14; clone_size: many; v_call: TRBV7-2; d_call: TRBD2; cdr3_nt: TGTGCCAGCAGCTCTGGACTAGTTTACTACGAGCAGTACTTC; cdr3_aa: CASSSGLVYYEQYF
j_call: TRBJ2-7; cdr3_length: 15; clone_size: many; v_call: TRBV6-5; d_call: -; cdr3_nt: TGTGCCAGCAGTTACGTTGGAGGGTGGGAATACGAGCAGTACTTC; cdr3_aa: CASSYVGGWEYEQYF
j_call: TRBJ2-7; cdr3_length: 15; clone_size: many; v_call: TRBV28; d_call: TRBD2; cdr3_nt: TGTGCCAGCAGTTTCCTGACTAGCGGGAGCTACGAGCAGTACTTC; cdr3_aa: CASSFLTSGSYEQYF
j_call: TRBJ1-2; cdr3_length: 15; clone_size: many; v_call: TRBV28; d_call: TRBD1; cdr3_nt: TGTGCCAGCACTCTAGGGACAGCCAGCAAGGATGGCTACACCTTC; cdr3_aa: CASTLGTASKDGYTF
j_call: TRBJ2-2; cdr3_length: 18; clone_size: many; v_call: TRBV5-1; d_call: -; cdr3_nt: TGCGCCAGCAGCTTGTTTGGGGGCCAAAGACCGAACACCGGGGAGCTGTTTTTT; cdr3_aa: CASSLFGGQRPNTGELFF
j_call: TRBJ2-3; cdr3_length: 15; clone_size: many; v_call: TRBV28; d_call: -; cdr3_nt: TGTGCCAGCAGTTTATCCGGGAAAAACACAGATACGCAGTATTTT; cdr3_aa: CASSLSGKNTDTQYF
j_call: TRBJ2-2; cdr3_length: 15; clone_size: -; v_call: TRBV9; d_call: -; cdr3_nt: TGTGCCAGCAGCTGGCGTGGGGGCGCGACCGGGGAGCTGTTTTTT; cdr3_aa: CASSWRGGATGELFF
j_call: TRBJ2-7; cdr3_length: 12; clone_size: many; v_call: TRBV6-2/TRBV6-3; d_call: -; cdr3_nt: TGTGCCAGCAGCAGACCAGGGGACGAGCAGTACTTC; cdr3_aa: CASSRPGDEQYF
j_call: TRBJ2-1; cdr3_length: 15; clone_size: -; v_call: TRBV12-3/TRBV12-4; d_call: -; cdr3_nt: TGTGCCAGCAGTTTAGCGCGCAGAGGCCAACATGAGCAGTTCTTC; cdr3_aa: CASSLARRGQHEQFF
j_call: TRBJ2-3; cdr3_length: 13; clone_size: -; v_call: TRBV5-1; d_call: -; cdr3_nt: TGCGCCAGCAGCCTGGACAACACAGATACGCAGTATTTT; cdr3_aa: CASSLDNTDTQYF
j_call: TRBJ1-5; cdr3_length: 14; clone_size: many; v_call: TRBV9; d_call: -; cdr3_nt: TGTGCCAGCAGCGTAGTAGGAGTCAATCAGCCCCAGCATTTT; cdr3_aa: CASSVVGVNQPQHF
j_call: TRBJ1-2; cdr3_length: 12; clone_size: -; v_call: TRBV24-1; d_call: -; cdr3_nt: TGTGCCACCAGTGATCCACCGTATGGCTACACCTTC; cdr3_aa: CATSDPPYGYTF
j_call: TRBJ1-3; cdr3_length: 15; clone_size: few; v_call: TRBV4-3; d_call: -; cdr3_nt: TGCGCCAGCAGCCAAGGACGGAGGCCCGGAAACACCATATATTTT; cdr3_aa: CASSQGRRPGNTIYF
j_call: TRBJ2-5; cdr3_length: 16; clone_size: many; v_call: TRBV6-5; d_call: TRBD2; cdr3_nt: TGTGCCAGCAGTTACTCTAGCGGGGGAGGTCGGAAGACCCAGTACTTC; cdr3_aa: CASSYSSGGGRKTQYF
j_call: TRBJ2-1; cdr3_length: 14; clone_size: many; v_call: TRBV11-3; d_call: -; cdr3_nt: TGTGCCAGCAGCTTGGGATCGGGGGCTAATGAGCAGTTCTTC; cdr3_aa: CASSLGSGANEQFF
j_call: TRBJ2-1; cdr3_length: 16; clone_size: few; v_call: TRBV14; d_call: TRBD2; cdr3_nt: TGTGCCAGCAGCCAACCCGGACTAGCGGGAGCGAATGAGCAGTTCTTC; cdr3_aa: CASSQPGLAGANEQFF
j_call: TRBJ2-7; cdr3_length: 15; clone_size: many; v_call: TRBV11-3; d_call: -; cdr3_nt: TGTGCCAGCAGCCCCGAGGGACTCCAAGCCTACGAGCAGTACTTC; cdr3_aa: CASSPEGLQAYEQYF
j_call: TRBJ2-5; cdr3_length: 14; clone_size: few; v_call: TRBV5-6; d_call: -; cdr3_nt: TGTGCCAGCAGCCCATGGATCCTTCAAGAGACCCAGTACTTC; cdr3_aa: CASSPWILQETQYF
j_call: TRBJ2-3; cdr3_length: 16; clone_size: few; v_call: TRBV9; d_call: TRBD2; cdr3_nt: TGTGCCAGCAGCGTAAGTGCGGGAGATGGCACAGATACGCAGTATTTT; cdr3_aa: CASSVSAGDGTDTQYF
j_call: TRBJ2-5; cdr3_length: 15; clone_size: few; v_call: TRBV20-1; d_call: TRBD1; cdr3_nt: TGCAGTGCTAAGCCCGGGACAGGGGTGGGAGAGACCCAGTACTTC; cdr3_aa: CSAKPGTGVGETQYF
j_call: TRBJ1-1; cdr3_length: 16; clone_size: -; v_call: TRBV12-3/TRBV12-4; d_call: -; cdr3_nt: TGTGCCAGCAGTTTGTTCCCGAGGGGCCCGAACACTGAAGCTTTCTTT; cdr3_aa: CASSLFPRGPNTEAFF
j_call: TRBJ1-2; cdr3_length: 15; clone_size: many; v_call: TRBV18; d_call: -; cdr3_nt: TGTGCCAGCTCACCGGGACCCCCAGACGCCTATGGCTACACCTTC; cdr3_aa: CASSPGPPDAYGYTF
j_call: TRBJ2-7; cdr3_length: 18; clone_size: many; v_call: TRBV15; d_call: TRBD1; cdr3_nt: TGTGCCACCAGCCCTCGACAGGGACCCGGGACATGGTCCTACGAGCAGTACTTC; cdr3_aa: CATSPRQGPGTWSYEQYF
j_call: TRBJ1-4; cdr3_length: 13; clone_size: many; v_call: TRBV29-1; d_call: -; cdr3_nt: TGCAGCGTTGGGGGCACAACTAATGAAAAACTGTTTTTT; cdr3_aa: CSVGGTTNEKLFF
j_call: TRBJ2-2; cdr3_length: 12; clone_size: -; v_call: TRBV12-3/TRBV12-4; d_call: -; cdr3_nt: TGTGCCAGCAAAGTTAGTGTCGGGGAGCTGTTTTTT; cdr3_aa: CASKVSVGELFF
j_call: TRBJ2-7; cdr3_length: 14; clone_size: many; v_call: TRBV9; d_call: TRBD1; cdr3_nt: TGTGCCAGCAGTGAACCGGCACAGGGGGTGAAGCAGTACTTC; cdr3_aa: CASSEPAQGVKQYF
j_call: TRBJ2-6; cdr3_length: 18; clone_size: -; v_call: TRBV6-1; d_call: -; cdr3_nt: TGTGCCAGCAGTCAACAGCCTACATTTATCTCTGGGGCCAACGTCCTGACTTTC; cdr3_aa: CASSQQPTFISGANVLTF
j_call: TRBJ2-3; cdr3_length: 15; clone_size: -; v_call: TRBV25-1; d_call: -; cdr3_nt: TGTGCCAGCAGTGAAGCTGGCACGTACACAGATACGCAGTATTTT; cdr3_aa: CASSEAGTYTDTQYF
j_call: TRBJ1-4; cdr3_length: 15; clone_size: -; v_call: TRBV7-3; d_call: TRBD1; cdr3_nt: TGTGCCAGCAGCCCGTCGGGACAGCCTAATGAAAAACTGTTTTTT; cdr3_aa: CASSPSGQPNEKLFF